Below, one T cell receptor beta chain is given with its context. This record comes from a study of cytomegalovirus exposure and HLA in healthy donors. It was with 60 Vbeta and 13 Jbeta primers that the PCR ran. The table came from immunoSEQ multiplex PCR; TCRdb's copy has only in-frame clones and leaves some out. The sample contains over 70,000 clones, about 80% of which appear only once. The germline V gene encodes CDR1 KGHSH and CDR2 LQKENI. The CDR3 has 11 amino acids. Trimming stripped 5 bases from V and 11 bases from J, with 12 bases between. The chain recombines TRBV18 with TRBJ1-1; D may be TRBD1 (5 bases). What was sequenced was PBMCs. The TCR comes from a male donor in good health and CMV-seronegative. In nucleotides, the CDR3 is TGTGCCAGCTCAATAACGGGGGTTGCTTTCTTT. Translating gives CASSITGVAFF.